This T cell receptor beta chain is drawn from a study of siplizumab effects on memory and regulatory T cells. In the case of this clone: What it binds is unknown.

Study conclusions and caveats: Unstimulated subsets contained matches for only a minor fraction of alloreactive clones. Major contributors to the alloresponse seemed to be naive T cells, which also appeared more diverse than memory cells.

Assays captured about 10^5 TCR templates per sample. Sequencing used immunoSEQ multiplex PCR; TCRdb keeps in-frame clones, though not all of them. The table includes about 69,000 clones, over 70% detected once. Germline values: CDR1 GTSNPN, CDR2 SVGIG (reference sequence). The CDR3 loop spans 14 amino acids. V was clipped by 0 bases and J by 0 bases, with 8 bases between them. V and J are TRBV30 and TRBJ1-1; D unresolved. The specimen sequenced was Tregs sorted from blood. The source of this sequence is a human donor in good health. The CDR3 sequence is CAWSVNTLNTEAFF. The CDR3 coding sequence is TGTGCCTGGAGTGTAAACACGTTGAACACTGAAGCTTTCTTT. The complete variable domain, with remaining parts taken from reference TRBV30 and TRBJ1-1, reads SQTIHQWPATLVQPVGSPLSLECTVEGTSNPNLYWYRQAAGRGLQLLFYSVGIGQISSEVPQNLSASRPQDRQFILSSKKLLLSDSGFYLCAWSVNTLNTEAFFGQGTRLTVV.